This T cell receptor beta chain comes out of a study of early T cells in non-severe SARS-CoV-2 infection. Study as a whole: Chains stayed unpaired after sequencing of bulk RNA from unsorted whole blood.

On this clonotype itself: Its specificity is not known. This may arise from a read error, as a much more abundant clone is one base away.

Study outcomes and limitations: A preference for anti-spike CD8 responses marked VDJdb matching, which missed private and CD4 specificities.

The TCR library protocol attached unique molecular identifiers to the individual cDNA molecules. TCRdb fed the 5' RACE reads into MiXCR, producing one record per CDR3 protein. Of roughly 43,000 distinct CDR3 sequences listed, over 5% are singletons. This CDR3 has 12 residues. Germline CDR1 SQVTM, CDR2 ANQGSEA. This receptor was obtained from an adult who was a healthcare worker with PCR-confirmed SARS-CoV-2 infection or an uninfected control (not recorded which). The chain recombines TRBV29-1 with TRBJ2-7; D might be TRBD1 or TRBD2, each matching 5 bases. Material: whole blood, obtained at baseline. The CDR3, as DNA: TGCGGCGTGACCGGGACGTCTGACGAGCAGTACTTC. It specifies CGVTGTSDEQYF.